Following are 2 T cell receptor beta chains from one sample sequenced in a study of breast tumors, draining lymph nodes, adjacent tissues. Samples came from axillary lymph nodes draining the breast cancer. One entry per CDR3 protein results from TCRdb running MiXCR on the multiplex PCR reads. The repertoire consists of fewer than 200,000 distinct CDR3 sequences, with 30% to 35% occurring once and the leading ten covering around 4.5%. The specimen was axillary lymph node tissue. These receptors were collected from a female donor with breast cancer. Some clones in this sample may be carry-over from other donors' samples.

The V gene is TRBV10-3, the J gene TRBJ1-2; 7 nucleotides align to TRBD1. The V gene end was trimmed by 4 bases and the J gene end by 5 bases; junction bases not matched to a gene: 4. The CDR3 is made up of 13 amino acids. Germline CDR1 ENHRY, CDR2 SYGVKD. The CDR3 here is CAISGGTAYGYTF. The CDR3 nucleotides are TGTGCCATCAGTGGGGGGACAGCTTATGGCTACACCTTC.

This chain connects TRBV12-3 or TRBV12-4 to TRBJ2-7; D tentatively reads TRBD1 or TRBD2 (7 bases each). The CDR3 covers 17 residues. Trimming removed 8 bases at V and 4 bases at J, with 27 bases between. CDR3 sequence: CASGLPSGGGNMYEQYF. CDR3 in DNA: TGTGCCAGCGGTCTTCCCTCAGGGGGGGGAAATATGTACGAGCAGTACTTC.